This T cell receptor beta chain was retrieved from a study of Graves' ophthalmopathy and Graves' hyperthyroidism. Overall study findings and caveats: Most expanded clonotypes from thyroid (those above 0.001 frequency) were also found in blood.

Ages of hyperthyroidism patients ran from 18 to 65, and their diagnoses were new, under 2 months' duration. PBMCs were density-gradient isolated from approximately 9.8 ml fresh blood. Germline CDR1 MNHEY, CDR2 SVGAGI. J gave up 1 base and V 2 bases, and 6 bases lay outside the gene matches. The length of the CDR3 is 16 residues. Scientists amplified the TCR beta CDR3 regions from RNA transcripts. First-round RT-PCR employed HTBI primers, with a second-round multiplex PCR after it. MiXCR, applied by TCRdb to the multiplex PCR reads, yields one record per CDR3 protein. In the table there are hundreds of thousands of distinct CDR3 sequences, about a fifth of which are singletons. This clonotype was seen repeatedly, ten times or more. What it binds is not known.

The chain carries TRBV6-5 and TRBJ2-5; TRBD1 aligns across 8 bases. This TCR was recovered from a woman between 18 and 29 years old with stable Graves' hyperthyroidism. Some clones in this sample may be carry-over from other donors' samples. Sequenced material: peripheral blood. The CDR3, as DNA: TGTGCCAGCAGTTACCCAGGGGGCAGACCCCAAGAGACCCAGTACTTC. Its translation is CASSYPGGRPQETQYF.